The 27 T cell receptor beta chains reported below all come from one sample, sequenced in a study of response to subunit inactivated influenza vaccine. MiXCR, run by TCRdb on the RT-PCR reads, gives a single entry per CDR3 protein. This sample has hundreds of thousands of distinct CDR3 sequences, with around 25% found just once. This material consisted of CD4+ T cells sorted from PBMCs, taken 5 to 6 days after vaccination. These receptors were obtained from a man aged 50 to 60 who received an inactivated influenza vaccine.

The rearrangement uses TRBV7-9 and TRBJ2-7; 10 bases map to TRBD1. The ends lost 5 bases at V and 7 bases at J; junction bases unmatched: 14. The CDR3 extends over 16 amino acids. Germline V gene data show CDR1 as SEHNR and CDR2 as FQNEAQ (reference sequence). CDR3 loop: CASSADRGADPKEQYF. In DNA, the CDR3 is TGTGCCAGCAGCGCGGACAGGGGGGCCGATCCTAAAGAGCAGTACTTC.

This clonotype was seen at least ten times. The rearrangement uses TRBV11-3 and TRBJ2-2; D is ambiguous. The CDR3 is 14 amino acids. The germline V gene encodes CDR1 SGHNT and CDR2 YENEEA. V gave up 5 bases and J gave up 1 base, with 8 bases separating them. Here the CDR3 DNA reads TGTGCCAGCAGCGGGAAGGGGAACACCGGGGAGCTGTTTTTT. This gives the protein CASSGKGNTGELFF.

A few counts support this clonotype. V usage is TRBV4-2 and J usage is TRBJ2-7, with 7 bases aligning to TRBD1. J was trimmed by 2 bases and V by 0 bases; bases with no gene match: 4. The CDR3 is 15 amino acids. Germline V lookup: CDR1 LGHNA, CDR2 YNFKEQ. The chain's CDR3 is CASSQEQGTTYEQYF. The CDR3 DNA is TGTGCCAGCAGCCAAGAACAGGGGACGACCTACGAGCAGTACTTC.

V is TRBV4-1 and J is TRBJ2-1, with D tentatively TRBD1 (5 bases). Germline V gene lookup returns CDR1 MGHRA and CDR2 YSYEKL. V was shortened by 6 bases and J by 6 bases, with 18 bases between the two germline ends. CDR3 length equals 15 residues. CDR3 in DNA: TGCGCCAGCAGAGGGGTGACAGAAAAAGGCAATGAGCAGTTCTTC. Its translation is CASRGVTEKGNEQFF.

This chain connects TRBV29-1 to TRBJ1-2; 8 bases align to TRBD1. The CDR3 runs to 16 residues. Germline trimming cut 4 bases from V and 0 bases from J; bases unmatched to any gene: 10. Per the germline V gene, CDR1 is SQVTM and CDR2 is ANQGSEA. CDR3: CSVARLGQEANYGYTF. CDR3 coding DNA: TGCAGCGTTGCCAGACTGGGACAGGAAGCTAACTATGGCTACACCTTC.

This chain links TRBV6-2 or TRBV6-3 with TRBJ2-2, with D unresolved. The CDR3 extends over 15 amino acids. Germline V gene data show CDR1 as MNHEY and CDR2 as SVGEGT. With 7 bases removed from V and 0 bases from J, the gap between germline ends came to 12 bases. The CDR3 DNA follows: TGTGCCAGCAACCCCCGTAGACCGAACACCGGGGAGCTGTTTTTT. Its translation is CASNPRRPNTGELFF.

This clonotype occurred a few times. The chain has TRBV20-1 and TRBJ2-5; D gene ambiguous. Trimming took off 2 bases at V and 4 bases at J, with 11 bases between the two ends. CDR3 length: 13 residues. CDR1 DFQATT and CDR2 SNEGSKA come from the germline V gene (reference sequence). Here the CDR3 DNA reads TGCAGTGCTAGATCGCCGGACGGAGAGACCCAGTACTTC. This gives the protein CSARSPDGETQYF.

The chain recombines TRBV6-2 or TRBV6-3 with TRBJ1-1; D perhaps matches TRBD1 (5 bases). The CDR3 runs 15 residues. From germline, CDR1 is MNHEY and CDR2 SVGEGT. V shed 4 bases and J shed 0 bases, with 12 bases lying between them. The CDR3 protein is CASSSRVNMNTEAFF. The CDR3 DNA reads TGTGCCAGCAGTTCCAGGGTAAACATGAACACTGAAGCTTTCTTT.

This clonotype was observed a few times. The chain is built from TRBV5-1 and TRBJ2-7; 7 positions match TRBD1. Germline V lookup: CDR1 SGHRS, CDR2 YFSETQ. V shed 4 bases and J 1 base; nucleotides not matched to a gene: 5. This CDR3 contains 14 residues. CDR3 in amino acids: CASSIDRASYEQYF. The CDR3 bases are TGCGCCAGCAGCATAGACAGGGCTTCCTACGAGCAGTACTTC. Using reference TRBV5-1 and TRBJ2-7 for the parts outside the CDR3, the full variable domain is KAGVTQTPRYLIKTRGQQVTLSCSPISGHRSVSWYQQTPGQGLQFLFEYFSETQRNKGNFPGRFSGRQFSNSRSEMNVSTLELGDSALYLCASSIDRASYEQYFGPGTRLTVT.

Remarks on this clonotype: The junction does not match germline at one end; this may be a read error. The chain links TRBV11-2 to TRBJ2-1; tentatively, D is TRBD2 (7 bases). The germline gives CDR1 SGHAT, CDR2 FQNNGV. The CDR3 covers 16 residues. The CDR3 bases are TGTGACAGCAGCCGTACACAGGGACTAACCTACAATGAGCAGTTCTTC. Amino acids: CDSSRTQGLTYNEQFF.

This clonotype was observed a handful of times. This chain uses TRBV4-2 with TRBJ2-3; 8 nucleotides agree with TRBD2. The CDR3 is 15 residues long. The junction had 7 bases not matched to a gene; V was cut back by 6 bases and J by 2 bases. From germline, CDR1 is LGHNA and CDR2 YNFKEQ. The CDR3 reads CASRERTSLTDTQYF. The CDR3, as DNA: TGTGCCAGCAGGGAAAGGACTAGCCTCACAGATACGCAGTATTTT.

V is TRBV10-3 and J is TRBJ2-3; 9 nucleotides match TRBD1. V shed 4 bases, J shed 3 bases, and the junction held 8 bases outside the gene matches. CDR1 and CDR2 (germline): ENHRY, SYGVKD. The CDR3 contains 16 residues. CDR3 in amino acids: CAISAGTGRGTDTQYF. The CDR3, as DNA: TGTGCCATCAGTGCCGGGACAGGGCGGGGAACAGATACGCAGTATTTT.

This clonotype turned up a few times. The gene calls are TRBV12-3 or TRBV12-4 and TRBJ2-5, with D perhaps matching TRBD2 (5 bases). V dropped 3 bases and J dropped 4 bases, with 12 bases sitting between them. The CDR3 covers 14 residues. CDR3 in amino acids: CASSLALVSETQYF. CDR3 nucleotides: TGTGCCAGCAGTTTGGCACTAGTATCAGAGACCCAGTACTTC.

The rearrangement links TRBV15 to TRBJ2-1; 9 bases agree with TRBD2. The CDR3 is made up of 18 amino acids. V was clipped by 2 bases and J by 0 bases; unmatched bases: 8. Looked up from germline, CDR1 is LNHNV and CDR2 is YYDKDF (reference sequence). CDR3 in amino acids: CATSRYSGSNSSYNEQFF. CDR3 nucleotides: TGTGCCACCAGCAGATATAGCGGGAGCAATAGCTCCTACAATGAGCAGTTCTTC.

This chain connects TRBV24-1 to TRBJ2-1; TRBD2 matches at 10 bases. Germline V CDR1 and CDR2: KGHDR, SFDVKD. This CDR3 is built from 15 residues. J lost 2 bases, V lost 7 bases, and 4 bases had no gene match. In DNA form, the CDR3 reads TGTGCCACCAGGGTGGGGACTAGCGCCTACAATGAGCAGTTCTTC. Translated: CATRVGTSAYNEQFF.

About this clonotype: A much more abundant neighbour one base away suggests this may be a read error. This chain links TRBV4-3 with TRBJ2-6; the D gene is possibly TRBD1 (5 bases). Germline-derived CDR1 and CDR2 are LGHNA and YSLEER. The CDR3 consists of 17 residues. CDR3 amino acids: CASSQEVGFSGANVLSF. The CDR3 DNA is TGCGCCAGCAGCCAAGAGGTAGGGTTTTCTGGGGCCAACGTCCTGTCTTTC.

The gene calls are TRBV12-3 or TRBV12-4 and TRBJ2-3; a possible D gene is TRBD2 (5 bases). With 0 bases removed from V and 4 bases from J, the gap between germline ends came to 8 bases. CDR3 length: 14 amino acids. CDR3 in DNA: TGTGCCAGCAGTTTAGCGGGAGTGTCAGATACGCAGTATTTT. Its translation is CASSLAGVSDTQYF.

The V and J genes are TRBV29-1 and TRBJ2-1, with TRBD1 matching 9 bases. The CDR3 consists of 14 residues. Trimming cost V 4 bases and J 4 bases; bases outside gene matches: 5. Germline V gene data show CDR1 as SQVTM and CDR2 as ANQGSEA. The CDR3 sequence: CSVGTGEVYNEQFF. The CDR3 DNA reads TGCAGCGTTGGGACAGGGGAGGTATACAATGAGCAGTTCTTC.

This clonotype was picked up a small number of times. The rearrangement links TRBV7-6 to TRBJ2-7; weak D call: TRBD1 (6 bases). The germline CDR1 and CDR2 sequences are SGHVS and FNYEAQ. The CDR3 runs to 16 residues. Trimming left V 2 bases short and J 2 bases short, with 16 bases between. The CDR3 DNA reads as TGTGCCAGCAGCTTACAGGCAGGGGCTCAGACCTACGAGCAGTACTTC. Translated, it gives CASSLQAGAQTYEQYF. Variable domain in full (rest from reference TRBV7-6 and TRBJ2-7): GAGVSQSPRYKVTKRGQDVALRCDPISGHVSLYWYRQALGQGPEFLTYFNYEAQQDKSGLPNDRFSAERPEGSISTLTIQRTEQRDSAMYRCASSLQAGAQTYEQYFGPGTRLTVT.

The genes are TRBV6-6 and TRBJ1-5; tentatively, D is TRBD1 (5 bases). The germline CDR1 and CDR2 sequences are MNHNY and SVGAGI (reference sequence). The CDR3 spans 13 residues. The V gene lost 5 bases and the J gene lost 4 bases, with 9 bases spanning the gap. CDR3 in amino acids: CASSRDPNQPQHF. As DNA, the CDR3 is TGTGCCAGCAGTCGGGACCCAAATCAGCCCCAGCATTTT.

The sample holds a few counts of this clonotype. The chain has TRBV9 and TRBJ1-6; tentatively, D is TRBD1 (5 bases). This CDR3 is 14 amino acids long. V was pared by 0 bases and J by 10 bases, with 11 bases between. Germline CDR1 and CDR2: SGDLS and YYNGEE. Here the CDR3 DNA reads TGTGCCAGCAGCGTAGACCTTAGGGACTCACCCCTCCACTTT. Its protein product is CASSVDLRDSPLHF.

CDR3 amino acids: CSARTDNYGYTF. The CDR3 DNA reads TGCAGTGCGAGGACCGATAACTATGGCTACACCTTC. The chain joins TRBV20-1 to TRBJ1-2; unclear D gene. The ends were cut back, 6 bases at V and 1 base at J, with 9 bases in the middle. The V gene's germline CDR1 is DFQATT and CDR2 SNEGSKA (reference sequence). This CDR3 is built from 12 residues.

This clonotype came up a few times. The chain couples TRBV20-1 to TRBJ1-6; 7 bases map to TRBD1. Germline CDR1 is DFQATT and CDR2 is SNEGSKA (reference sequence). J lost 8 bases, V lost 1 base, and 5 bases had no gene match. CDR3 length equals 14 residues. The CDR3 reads CSARVGTAYSPLHF. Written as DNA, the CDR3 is TGCAGTGCTAGAGTCGGGACAGCATATTCACCCCTCCACTTT.

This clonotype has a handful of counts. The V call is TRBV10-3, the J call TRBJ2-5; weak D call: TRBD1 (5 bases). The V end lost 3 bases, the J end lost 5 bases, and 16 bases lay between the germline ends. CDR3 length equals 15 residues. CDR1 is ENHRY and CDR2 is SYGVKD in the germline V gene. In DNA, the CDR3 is TGTGCCATCAGTGAATCGACAGTAGGGTGGGAGACCCAGTACTTC. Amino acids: CAISESTVGWETQYF.

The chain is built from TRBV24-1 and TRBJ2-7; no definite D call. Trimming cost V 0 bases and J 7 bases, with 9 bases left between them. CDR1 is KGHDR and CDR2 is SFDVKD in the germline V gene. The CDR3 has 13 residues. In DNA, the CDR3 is TGTGCCACCAGTGATTTGTCTCGTGGTGAGCAGTACTTC. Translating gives CATSDLSRGEQYF.

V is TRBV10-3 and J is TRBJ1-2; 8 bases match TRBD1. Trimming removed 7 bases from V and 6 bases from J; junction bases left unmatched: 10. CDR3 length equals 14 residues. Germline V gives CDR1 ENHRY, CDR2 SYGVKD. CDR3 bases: TGTGCCATCAATAGACAGGGGTCTGGAGATGGCTACACCTTC. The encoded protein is CAINRQGSGDGYTF.

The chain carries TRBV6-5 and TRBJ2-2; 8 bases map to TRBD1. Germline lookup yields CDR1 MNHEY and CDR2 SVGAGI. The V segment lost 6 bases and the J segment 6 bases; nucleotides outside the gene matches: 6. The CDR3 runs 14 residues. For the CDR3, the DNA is TGTGCCAGCAGATTACAGACAGGGGCCGGGGAGCTGTTTTTT. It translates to CASRLQTGAGELFF.